The rows below give T cell receptor beta chains drawn from one sample of a study of chemoradiotherapy in HPV16-positive cancers. Only in-frame clones appear in the TCRdb table, and some are missing; sequencing was by immunoSEQ multiplex PCR. The sample holds about 3,500 clones, less than 95% seen once. The sample was gathered from a patient who underwent chemoradiotherapy. These receptors originate from a human donor with HPV-associated anogenital cancer. Both conserved end residues are part of each CDR3. Fields, in order: CDR3 protein, CDR3 DNA, D gene, V gene, clone size, J gene. The D gene is left open where the match is weak. Clone size is given for some rows only: seen once, a few or many times, or a class if the clone is expanded.

cdr3_aa: CASSIGGSNTEAFF; cdr3_nt: TGTGCCAGTAGTATCGGGGGTTCGAACACTGAAGCTTTCTTT; d_call: -; v_call: TRBV19; clone_size: once; j_call: TRBJ1-1
cdr3_aa: CASRALTGDEKLFF; cdr3_nt: TGTGCCAGCAGGGCCTTGACAGGGGATGAAAAACTGTTTTTT; d_call: TRBD1; v_call: TRBV6-1; clone_size: -; j_call: TRBJ1-4
cdr3_aa: CASGEGDRTNSPLHF; cdr3_nt: TGTGCCAGTGGAGAAGGAGACAGGACGAATTCACCCCTCCACTTT; d_call: -; v_call: TRBV18; clone_size: -; j_call: TRBJ1-6
cdr3_aa: CSVLDSSNQPQHF; cdr3_nt: TGCAGCGTCCTCGACAGTTCCAATCAGCCCCAGCATTTT; d_call: -; v_call: TRBV29-1; clone_size: -; j_call: TRBJ1-5
cdr3_aa: CASSALGQGTQRTYGYTF; cdr3_nt: TGTGCCAGTAGTGCCCTTGGACAGGGCACACAACGAACTTATGGCTACACCTTC; d_call: TRBD1; v_call: TRBV19; clone_size: -; j_call: TRBJ1-2
cdr3_aa: CAWSPPLPTGNYGYTF; cdr3_nt: TGTGCCTGGAGTCCACCCCTGCCAACAGGGAACTATGGCTACACCTTC; d_call: -; v_call: TRBV30; clone_size: -; j_call: TRBJ1-2
cdr3_aa: CASSVLGDNRSEAFF; cdr3_nt: TGTGCCAGCAGTGTTTTGGGGGACAATCGATCTGAAGCTTTCTTT; d_call: -; v_call: TRBV6-1; clone_size: -; j_call: TRBJ1-1
cdr3_aa: CASSPGYRYGYTF; cdr3_nt: TGTGCCAGCAGCCCCGGGTATCGCTATGGCTACACCTTC; d_call: -; v_call: TRBV14; clone_size: -; j_call: TRBJ1-2
cdr3_aa: CASRRTDYYEQYF; cdr3_nt: TGTGCCAGTAGACGGACAGACTACTACGAGCAGTACTTC; d_call: -; v_call: TRBV19; clone_size: -; j_call: TRBJ2-7
cdr3_aa: CAINTGVNNEQFF; cdr3_nt: TGTGCCATCAACACAGGGGTTAACAATGAGCAGTTCTTC; d_call: TRBD1; v_call: TRBV2; clone_size: -; j_call: TRBJ2-1
cdr3_aa: CAWESGGSSYNEQFF; cdr3_nt: TGTGCCTGGGAAAGCGGGGGGAGCTCCTACAATGAGCAGTTCTTC; d_call: TRBD2; v_call: TRBV30; clone_size: few; j_call: TRBJ2-1
cdr3_aa: CASSQVIGTAYGYTF; cdr3_nt: TGCGCCAGCAGCCAAGTTATCGGGACGGCTTATGGCTACACCTTC; d_call: -; v_call: TRBV4-3; clone_size: -; j_call: TRBJ1-2
cdr3_aa: CASSLWSGTSLANYGYTF; cdr3_nt: TGTGCCAGCAGCTTGTGGTCCGGGACTTCCCTGGCTAACTATGGCTACACCTTC; d_call: -; v_call: TRBV5-6; clone_size: -; j_call: TRBJ1-2
cdr3_aa: CASSLLMGASETQYF; cdr3_nt: TGTGCCAGCAGCTTACTTATGGGGGCATCAGAGACCCAGTACTTC; d_call: -; v_call: TRBV11-2; clone_size: -; j_call: TRBJ2-5
cdr3_aa: CASSQDLSVATDTQYF; cdr3_nt: TGTGCCAGCAGCCAAGATTTGAGCGTCGCCACAGATACGCAGTATTTT; d_call: -; v_call: TRBV4-2; clone_size: -; j_call: TRBJ2-3
cdr3_aa: CASTGYEQYF; cdr3_nt: TGTGCCAGCACGGGCTACGAGCAGTACTTC; d_call: -; v_call: TRBV6-1; clone_size: -; j_call: TRBJ2-7
cdr3_aa: CASSLVANTEAFF; cdr3_nt: TGTGCCAGCAGCTTAGTGGCCAACACTGAAGCTTTCTTT; d_call: -; v_call: TRBV7-8; clone_size: -; j_call: TRBJ1-1
cdr3_aa: CASGQGGYNEQFF; cdr3_nt: TGTGCCAGCGGACAGGGGGGCTACAATGAGCAGTTCTTC; d_call: TRBD1; v_call: TRBV6-5; clone_size: -; j_call: TRBJ2-1
cdr3_aa: CASSSKQGGKSYNEQFF; cdr3_nt: TGTGCCAGCAGCTCTAAACAGGGGGGGAAGTCCTACAATGAGCAGTTCTTC; d_call: -; v_call: TRBV13; clone_size: -; j_call: TRBJ2-1
cdr3_aa: CASSSTGQALGGYGYTF; cdr3_nt: TGCGCCAGCAGCTCGACGGGACAGGCTCTCGGAGGCTATGGCTACACCTTC; d_call: TRBD1; v_call: TRBV5-1; clone_size: -; j_call: TRBJ1-2
cdr3_aa: CAWTRTDGNTIYF; cdr3_nt: TGTGCCTGGACCCGGACGGATGGAAACACCATATATTTT; d_call: -; v_call: TRBV30; clone_size: -; j_call: TRBJ1-3
cdr3_aa: CASRVTRSNTEAFF; cdr3_nt: TGTGCCAGCAGAGTGACAAGGAGTAACACTGAAGCTTTCTTT; d_call: -; v_call: TRBV6-1; clone_size: -; j_call: TRBJ1-1
cdr3_aa: CASSEGRVDTQYF; cdr3_nt: TGTGCCAGCAGTGAAGGCAGGGTAGATACGCAGTATTTT; d_call: -; v_call: TRBV6-1; clone_size: -; j_call: TRBJ2-3
cdr3_aa: CASFALAYGYTF; cdr3_nt: TGTGCCAGCTTCGCCCTGGCCTATGGCTACACCTTC; d_call: -; v_call: TRBV28; clone_size: once; j_call: TRBJ1-2
cdr3_aa: CASSPQGESYGYTF; cdr3_nt: TGTGCCAGCAGTCCGCAGGGGGAGAGCTATGGCTACACCTTC; d_call: TRBD1; v_call: TRBV27; clone_size: -; j_call: TRBJ1-2
cdr3_aa: CASSLNRYGYTF; cdr3_nt: TGTGCCAGCAGCTTAAACCGTTATGGCTACACCTTC; d_call: -; v_call: TRBV13; clone_size: -; j_call: TRBJ1-2
cdr3_aa: CASSPDEGGNEKLFF; cdr3_nt: TGTGCCAGCAGTCCTGATGAAGGGGGTAATGAAAAACTGTTTTTT; d_call: -; v_call: TRBV2; clone_size: few; j_call: TRBJ1-4
cdr3_aa: CATSRERQGYQPQHF; cdr3_nt: TGTGCCACCAGCAGAGAACGACAGGGGTATCAGCCCCAGCATTTT; d_call: TRBD1; v_call: TRBV15; clone_size: -; j_call: TRBJ1-5
cdr3_aa: CAWSVREDTEAFF; cdr3_nt: TGTGCCTGGAGTGTCAGGGAAGACACTGAAGCTTTCTTT; d_call: -; v_call: TRBV30; clone_size: -; j_call: TRBJ1-1
cdr3_aa: CASSSGPGLPGDTQYF; cdr3_nt: TGTGCCAGCAGCTCTGGGCCCGGACTACCCGGAGATACGCAGTATTTT; d_call: -; v_call: TRBV5-8; clone_size: -; j_call: TRBJ2-3
cdr3_aa: CASSLEGSAYEQYF; cdr3_nt: TGTGCCAGCAGCTTAGAGGGTAGCGCCTACGAGCAGTACTTC; d_call: -; v_call: TRBV7-9; clone_size: -; j_call: TRBJ2-7
cdr3_aa: CASSSEEEGRNTEAFF; cdr3_nt: TGTGCCAGCAGCTCAGAGGAGGAGGGCCGAAACACTGAAGCTTTCTTT; d_call: -; v_call: TRBV7-8; clone_size: -; j_call: TRBJ1-1
cdr3_aa: CASSLGRKGTQYF; cdr3_nt: TGTGCCAGCAGCTTGGGAAGGAAAGGTACGCAGTATTTT; d_call: -; v_call: TRBV5-6; clone_size: -; j_call: TRBJ2-3
cdr3_aa: CATSRGDRDTEAFF; cdr3_nt: TGTGCCACCAGCAGAGGAGACAGGGACACTGAAGCTTTCTTT; d_call: TRBD1; v_call: TRBV15; clone_size: -; j_call: TRBJ1-1
cdr3_aa: CASSLYDSNQPQHF; cdr3_nt: TGTGCCAGCAGTTTATATGATAGCAATCAGCCCCAGCATTTT; d_call: -; v_call: TRBV27; clone_size: -; j_call: TRBJ1-5
cdr3_aa: CASSFTSEKGTSSTGELFF; cdr3_nt: TGTGCCAGCAGTTTCACTAGTGAGAAGGGGACTTCGAGCACCGGGGAGCTGTTTTTT; d_call: -; v_call: TRBV28; clone_size: -; j_call: TRBJ2-2
cdr3_aa: CAITQGWNTEAFF; cdr3_nt: TGTGCCATCACCCAGGGGTGGAACACTGAAGCTTTCTTT; d_call: -; v_call: TRBV10-3; clone_size: -; j_call: TRBJ1-1
cdr3_aa: CASSLIQNTEAFF; cdr3_nt: TGTGCCAGCAGCTTAATCCAGAACACTGAAGCTTTCTTT; d_call: -; v_call: TRBV7-2; clone_size: -; j_call: TRBJ1-1
cdr3_aa: CASSLESVSYNEQFF; cdr3_nt: TGTGCCAGCAGCCTTGAGTCAGTCTCCTACAATGAGCAGTTCTTC; d_call: -; v_call: TRBV7-6; clone_size: once; j_call: TRBJ2-1
cdr3_aa: CSAPAYGYTF; cdr3_nt: TGCAGTGCTCCCGCCTATGGCTACACCTTC; d_call: -; v_call: TRBV20-1; clone_size: -; j_call: TRBJ1-2
cdr3_aa: CASSLWRGATDTQYF; cdr3_nt: TGTGCCAGCAGCTTGTGGCGGGGGGCCACAGATACGCAGTATTTT; d_call: TRBD2; v_call: TRBV7-9; clone_size: -; j_call: TRBJ2-3
cdr3_aa: CASSLDIGLAGGNSPLHF; cdr3_nt: TGTGCCAGCAGCTTAGATATAGGGTTGGCAGGGGGAAATTCACCCCTCCACTTT; d_call: TRBD1; v_call: TRBV11-2; clone_size: -; j_call: TRBJ1-6
cdr3_aa: CASSPLDTPEAFF; cdr3_nt: TGTGCCAGCAGCCCTCTCGATACGCCCGAAGCTTTCTTT; d_call: -; v_call: TRBV28; clone_size: -; j_call: TRBJ1-1
cdr3_aa: CASSRRGRGYNEQFF; cdr3_nt: TGTGCCAGCAGCCGGAGAGGGCGAGGATACAATGAGCAGTTCTTC; d_call: -; v_call: TRBV11-3; clone_size: -; j_call: TRBJ2-1
cdr3_aa: CAISRDGNSNQPQHF; cdr3_nt: TGTGCCATCAGTCGGGACGGCAATAGCAATCAGCCCCAGCATTTT; d_call: -; v_call: TRBV10-3; clone_size: -; j_call: TRBJ1-5